This entry concerns a single T cell receptor beta chain. This specimen comes from a study of blood T cell repertoires in COVID-19. Study at large: Samples representing acute and convalescent COVID-19 were sourced from the United States, Italy and Spain. The analysed material was cDNA or gDNA that came from T cells, B-cell-depleted T cells, or PBMCs.

V shed 8 bases and J shed 7 bases, with 21 bases lying between them. The CDR3 is 15 residues long. Germline-derived CDR1 and CDR2 are LNHDA and SQIVND (reference sequence). Authors' methods: The assay estimated nucleated cells by amplifying reference gene primers. TCRdb keeps only in-frame clones here, not all; method: immunoSEQ multiplex PCR. The D gene and trimming were derived from the DNA, and the V and J assignments and clone size from that table. This sample has approximately 130,000 clones, with about 86% found just once. The receptor's source is a man at least 80 years old with active or convalescent COVID-19. Material: peripheral blood. The chain couples TRBV19 to TRBJ1-5, with D possibly being TRBD1 (5 bases). CDR3 amino acids: CASFPGVWGGQPQHF. The CDR3 DNA is TGTGCCAGTTTTCCGGGAGTGTGGGGGGGACAGCCCCAGCATTTT.